One and the same sample provided the 10 T cell receptor beta chains below, sequenced in a study of technical replicates of blood from a few donors. Produced via immunoSEQ multiplex PCR; TCRdb's table is partial and in-frame only. The sample contains tens of thousands of clones, 85% to 95% of which appear only once. Specimen: T cells isolated from PBMCs. These receptors were obtained from a human donor in good health.

This chain links TRBV29-1 with TRBJ2-1; weak D call: TRBD2 (6 bases). Trimming removed 6 bases from V and 0 bases from J, with 9 bases in between. CDR3 length: 13 amino acids. The germline gives CDR1 SQVTM, CDR2 ANQGSEA. CDR3: CSVLGGSYNEQFF. The CDR3 coding sequence is TGCAGCGTGTTGGGGGGCTCCTACAATGAGCAGTTCTTC.

J is TRBJ1-4 and V is TRBV5-1; 10 bases are a match to TRBD1. The CDR3 contains 19 residues. Per germline, CDR1 SGHRS and CDR2 YFSETQ. After removal of 4 bases from V and 4 bases from J, the junction contained 16 bases not matched to a gene. The DNA of the CDR3 is TGCGCCAGCAGCCTAGGGACAGGGGCGGTCGGGTTCGGTAATGAAAAACTGTTTTTT. It translates to CASSLGTGAVGFGNEKLFF.

The CDR3 coding sequence is TGTGCCAGCAGCTTTGGGACAGACGGGGAGCAGTACTTC. Amino acid sequence: CASSFGTDGEQYF. The chain combines TRBV7-6 with TRBJ2-7, with TRBD1 matching over 7 bases. The germline V gene has CDR1 SGHVS and CDR2 FNYEAQ. Trimming cost V 3 bases and J 7 bases; bases outside gene matches: 6. This CDR3 is 13 amino acids long.

The genes are TRBV6-5 and TRBJ1-5; 11 nucleotides line up with TRBD1. The CDR3 spans 15 residues. Unmatched junction bases numbered 7, after V lost 6 bases and J lost 6 bases. Germline CDR1 MNHEY, CDR2 SVGAGI. The CDR3 is CASSSGTGGSQPQHF. As DNA, the CDR3 is TGTGCCAGCAGCTCCGGGACAGGGGGTAGTCAGCCCCAGCATTTT.

This chain links TRBV6-1 with TRBJ2-3, with D hard to call. V dropped 8 bases and J dropped 7 bases, with 19 bases sitting between them. The CDR3 is made up of 14 amino acids. Germline-derived CDR1 and CDR2 are MNHNS and SASEGT. DNA for the CDR3: TGTGCCAGCTGGGTGGGCCTCAGTGAATATACGCAGTATTTT. The encoded protein is CASWVGLSEYTQYF.

Here the CDR3 reads CASSPGQTQETQYF. CDR3 nucleotides: TGTGCCAGCAGTCCAGGACAGACACAAGAGACCCAGTACTTC. V is TRBV28 and J is TRBJ2-5; a weak D match, TRBD1 (6 bases). Germline CDR1 is MDHEN and CDR2 is SYDVKM. There are 14 residues in the CDR3. V was clipped by 5 bases and J by 2 bases, with 12 bases between them. Drawing the rest from reference TRBV28 and TRBJ2-5, the complete variable domain is DVKVTQSSRYLVKRTGEKVFLECVQDMDHENMFWYRQDPGLGLRLIYFSYDVKMKEKGDIPEGYSVSREKKERFSLILESASTNQTSMYLCASSPGQTQETQYFGPGTRLLVL.

V is TRBV5-5 and J is TRBJ2-6; D is unclear. CDR1 is SGHKS, CDR2 YYEKEE, per germline (reference sequence). The CDR3 sequence is 14 residues long. V was trimmed by 0 bases and J by 1 base, leaving 2 bases between them. The CDR3 DNA reads TGTGCCAGCAGCTTGGTATCTGGGGCCAACGTCCTGACTTTC. Translated: CASSLVSGANVLTF.

This chain connects TRBV28 to TRBJ2-3; 11 nucleotides align to TRBD1. The J segment lost 6 bases and the V segment lost 6 bases, leaving 14 bases of the junction unmatched. Germline V lookup: CDR1 MDHEN, CDR2 SYDVKM. The CDR3 has 17 amino acids. The CDR3 loop reads CASRSLTGTGGFDTQYF. As DNA, the CDR3 is TGTGCCAGCAGATCCCTGACCGGGACAGGGGGGTTTGATACGCAGTATTTT. The variable domain in full, with the rest retrieved from reference TRBV28 and TRBJ2-3, is DVKVTQSSRYLVKRTGEKVFLECVQDMDHENMFWYRQDPGLGLRLIYFSYDVKMKEKGDIPEGYSVSREKKERFSLILESASTNQTSMYLCASRSLTGTGGFDTQYFGPGTRLTVL.

CDR3 bases: TGTGCCAGCAGTCCCCTGCAGACAGGGATGGGCACCGGGGAGCTGTTTTTT. Translation: CASSPLQTGMGTGELFF. V usage is TRBV27 and J usage is TRBJ2-2; 7 nucleotides align to TRBD1. CDR3 length: 17 amino acids. Trimming removed 5 bases from V and 4 bases from J; junction bases left unmatched: 13. CDR1 and CDR2 (germline): MNHEY, SMNVEV (reference sequence).

The chain uses TRBV6-1 and TRBJ1-1; D call uncertain. V was trimmed by 4 bases and J by 4 bases, leaving 10 bases between them. Germline V CDR1 and CDR2: MNHNS, SASEGT. There are 13 residues in the CDR3. The CDR3 DNA reads as TGTGCCAGCAGTGGCCTGGAGGGCACTGAAGCTTTCTTT. Encoded protein: CASSGLEGTEAFF.